Below, 9 T cell receptor beta chains from the same sample are listed, as sequenced in a study of early T cells in non-severe SARS-CoV-2 infection. TCRdb re-derived calls from the 5' RACE reads in MiXCR, one entry per CDR3 protein. The sample consists of approximately 46,000 distinct CDR3 sequences, around a tenth of them appearing once. Sequencing was performed on whole blood. Source of these receptors: an adult who was a healthcare worker with PCR-confirmed SARS-CoV-2 infection or an uninfected control (not recorded which).

This clonotype was counted at least ten times. The chain has TRBV6-2 or TRBV6-3 and TRBJ2-1; D may correspond to TRBD1 or TRBD2 (5 bases each). Germline V gene lookup returns CDR1 MNHEY and CDR2 SVGEGT. The CDR3 totals 16 residues. V gave up 2 bases and J gave up 4 bases, with 15 bases separating them. CDR3 nucleotide sequence: TGTGCCAGCAGTTACGATCGGGTGGGGGATTACAATGAGCAGTTCTTC. It translates to CASSYDRVGDYNEQFF.

The table lists this clonotype with a few counts. This chain joins TRBV5-8 and TRBJ2-6, with 8 positions matching TRBD1. Germline loops: CDR1 SGHTS, CDR2 YDEGEE. V was pared by 7 bases and J by 1 base, with 10 bases of the junction left unmatched. The CDR3 is 17 residues long. The CDR3 bases are TGTGCCAGCTTTAGGGGCAGGGGGCGGTCTGGGGCCAACGTCCTGACTTTC. Residues: CASFRGRGRSGANVLTF.

This clonotype was found many times. The chain uses TRBV18 and TRBJ1-1, with 12 bases that match TRBD1. V shed 0 bases and J 0 bases; nucleotides not matched to a gene: 5. The CDR3 is 18 amino acids. From germline, CDR1 is KGHSH and CDR2 LQKENI. The CDR3 protein is CASSPPSGTGGMNTEAFF. DNA for the CDR3: TGTGCCAGCTCACCACCGTCCGGGACAGGGGGCATGAACACTGAAGCTTTCTTT.

Sample share makes this clonotype medium-sized (0.01 to 0.1%). This chain connects TRBV29-1 to TRBJ1-4; D is uncertain. This CDR3 is built from 13 residues. CDR1 SQVTM and CDR2 ANQGSEA come from the germline V gene. The V end lost 4 bases, the J end lost 5 bases, and 11 bases lay between the germline ends. The CDR3 DNA is TGCAGCGTTGCCCGGCCGGAGAATGAAAAACTGTTTTTT. As protein: CSVARPENEKLFF.

This clonotype was found a few times. The chain has TRBV24-1 and TRBJ2-3; the D call may be TRBD1 or TRBD2 (5 bases each). The V and J ends lost 3 bases and 2 bases respectively, with 11 bases between them. The CDR3 has 15 amino acids. Germline lookup yields CDR1 KGHDR and CDR2 SFDVKD. The CDR3 here is CATSDRWGFTDTQYF. The CDR3 bases are TGTGCCACCAGTGATAGGTGGGGGTTCACAGATACGCAGTATTTT.

This chain joins TRBV5-1 and TRBJ1-1; TRBD1 might be the D (6 bases). CDR3 size: 16 residues. The V end was cut by 4 bases, the J end by 5 bases, with 21 bases between. Germline loops: CDR1 SGHRS, CDR2 YFSETQ. CDR3 bases: TGCGCCAGCAGCCAGGGGCCGGTAGGGGCGTATACTGAAGCTTTCTTT. Its protein is CASSQGPVGAYTEAFF.

The rearrangement joins TRBV5-1 to TRBJ1-1; 11 bases fit TRBD1. Trimming at V came to 4 bases and at J to 4 bases, leaving 3 bases not matched to a gene. The CDR3 spans 14 residues. Per the germline V gene, CDR1 is SGHRS and CDR2 is YFSETQ. CDR3 sequence: CASSTGQGGTEAFF. CDR3 DNA: TGCGCCAGCAGCACGGGACAGGGGGGCACTGAAGCTTTCTTT.

This clonotype was seen a few times. The chain joins TRBV23-1 to TRBJ2-2, with 9 bases lining up with TRBD1. TRBV23-1 is known as an ORF, though its function is uncertain. V shed 4 bases, J shed 4 bases, and the junction held 4 bases outside the gene matches. There are 15 residues in the CDR3. CDR3 sequence: CASSLRTGATGELFF. The CDR3 bases are TGCGCCAGCAGTCTTAGGACAGGGGCCACCGGGGAGCTGTTTTTT.

The chain has TRBV29-1 and TRBJ2-4; D call uncertain. Germline CDR1 reads SQVTM; CDR2 reads ANQGSEA. Trimming stripped 6 bases from V and 1 base from J, with 13 bases between. The CDR3 spans 14 residues. CDR3 region: CSVPWQEAKNIQYF. The CDR3 nucleotides read TGCAGCGTCCCCTGGCAGGAGGCCAAAAACATTCAGTACTTC. Together with reference TRBV29-1 and TRBJ2-4, the CDR3 gives the full variable domain: SAVISQKPSRDICQRGTSLTIQCQVDSQVTMMFWYRQQPGQSLTLIATANQGSEATYESGFVIDKFPISRPNLTFSTLTVSNMSPEDSSIYLCSVPWQEAKNIQYFGAGTRLSVL.